This TCR beta chain was sequenced for a study of T cells in Graves' hyperthyroidism and ophthalmopathy. At least ten counts were recorded for this clonotype. RNA transcripts served as the template for amplifying TCR beta CDR3 regions. During a first-round RT-PCR of the TCR CDR3, the HTBI primer set was used. One entry per CDR3 protein, called by TCRdb with MiXCR from the multiplex PCR reads. The data contain hundreds of thousands of distinct CDR3 sequences, less than 15% of them singletons. This CDR3 region has 15 residues. Deletions cut 7 bases from V and 5 bases from J, with 20 bases between. The clonotype originates from a woman under 30 with Graves' hyperthyroidism. This rearrangement joins TRBV12-3 or TRBV12-4 to TRBJ2-5, with D tentatively TRBD1 (6 bases). Sequencing used blood. The CDR3 loop is CASTPFGTYGETQYF. As DNA, the CDR3 is TGTGCCAGCACCCCCTTCGGGACATACGGGGAGACCCAGTACTTC.